This is a list of T cell receptor beta chains from one sample in a study of T cells after yellow fever vaccination. In TCRdb, the 5' RACE reads were re-called with MiXCR into one record per CDR3 protein. The sample lists roughly 310,000 distinct CDR3 sequences; more than 8.5% were seen once. The input for sequencing was PBMCs, taken on the day of the first yellow fever vaccination. These receptors all come from a man younger than 35 who received the YFV17D yellow fever vaccine. Each CDR3 is given with its conserved first and last residue. A D gene is named only where the DNA matches it firmly. Some rows have no size entry. The others give once, few or many, or a class for an expanded clone.

j_call clone_size d_call v_call cdr3_aa cdr3_nt
TRBJ1-4 - - TRBV10-3 CAINAAPNEKLFF TGTGCCATCAATGCTGCCCCTAATGAAAAACTGTTTTTT
TRBJ1-6 - - TRBV7-2 CASSSTGTNNSPLHF TGTGCCAGCAGCTCAACCGGGACGAATAATTCACCCCTCCACTTT
TRBJ2-4 - - TRBV11-3 CASSLGQEDIQYF TGTGCCAGCAGCTTAGGACAGGAAGACATTCAGTACTTC
TRBJ2-3 many - TRBV27 CASSLTVETQYF TGTGCCAGCAGTTTGACTGTGGAGACGCAGTATTTT
TRBJ2-2 - - TRBV6-1 CASSTHSDGELFF TGTGCCAGCAGTACCCACTCTGACGGGGAGCTGTTTTTT
TRBJ2-3 - - TRBV18 CASSPPMADTQYF TGTGCCAGCTCACCACCGATGGCAGATACGCAGTATTTT
TRBJ2-1 many - TRBV6-2/TRBV6-3 CASRSGRTYNEQFF TGTGCCAGCAGATCCGGACGTACCTACAATGAGCAGTTCTTC
TRBJ2-3 few TRBD1 TRBV5-4 CASTARTGYTTTDTQYF TGTGCCAGCACGGCTAGGACAGGCTATACTACTACAGATACGCAGTATTTT
TRBJ1-5 few - TRBV2 CASSEWAGVSPQHF TGTGCCAGCAGTGAATGGGCAGGGGTGTCGCCCCAGCATTTT
TRBJ2-3 - TRBD2 TRBV5-1 CASSLQSGTRNTQYF TGCGCCAGCAGTTTACAAAGCGGGACTAGGAATACGCAGTATTTT
TRBJ2-1 - - TRBV7-2 CASSLPVAGSSYNEQFF TGTGCCAGCAGCTTACCAGTCGCGGGGAGCTCCTACAATGAGCAGTTCTTC
TRBJ1-2 - - TRBV10-3 CAAKGDRVDGYTF TGTGCCGCGAAGGGGGACCGAGTCGATGGCTACACCTTC
TRBJ2-1 - - TRBV6-5 CASSYSIVRGLGGNEQFF TGTGCCAGCAGTTACTCGATAGTAAGAGGTCTAGGAGGCAATGAGCAGTTCTTC
TRBJ2-3 many TRBD1 TRBV7-2 CASSWDRGSDTQYF TGTGCCAGCAGCTGGGACAGGGGATCAGATACGCAGTATTTT
TRBJ2-1 many - TRBV6-2/TRBV6-3 CASILTEGLNNEQFF TGTGCCAGCATCCTAACGGAAGGGTTAAACAATGAGCAGTTCTTC
TRBJ2-3 few - TRBV10-3 CAISTSTDTQYF TGTGCCATCAGCACTAGCACAGATACGCAGTATTTT
TRBJ1-6 - - TRBV12-3/TRBV12-4 CASSLGTPSPLHF TGTGCCAGCAGTTTAGGGACCCCATCACCCCTCCACTTT
TRBJ2-3 - - TRBV20-1 CSALQGARTDTQYF TGCAGTGCGTTACAGGGAGCACGCACAGATACGCAGTATTTT
TRBJ2-6 - - TRBV11-2 CASSYQVYVAGANVLTF TGCGCCAGCAGCTATCAGGTGTACGTTGCTGGGGCCAACGTCCTGACTTTC
TRBJ2-3 few - TRBV5-1 CASSSIGYTDTQYF TGCGCCAGCAGCTCGATAGGGTACACAGATACGCAGTATTTT
TRBJ2-5 many TRBD2 TRBV7-2 CASSAKRGVFGETQYF TGTGCCAGCAGCGCCAAGCGGGGGGTCTTTGGAGAGACCCAGTACTTC
TRBJ2-5 - - TRBV7-2 CASSLSYPRMETQYF TGTGCCAGCAGCTTATCCTATCCACGAATGGAGACCCAGTACTTC
TRBJ2-1 - TRBD1 TRBV6-2/TRBV6-3 CASSWGWTGKSEQFF TGTGCCAGCAGTTGGGGGTGGACAGGGAAAAGTGAGCAGTTCTTC
TRBJ1-1 - - TRBV5-5 CASSLPLYTEAFF TGTGCCAGCAGCTTGCCGCTGTACACTGAAGCTTTCTTT
TRBJ2-3 - - TRBV2 CASRGLGGTDTQYF TGTGCCAGCAGGGGGCTCGGTGGGACAGATACGCAGTATTTT
TRBJ1-2 many - TRBV11-2 CASSLYRGLEVYGYTF TGTGCCAGCAGCTTATATCGGGGGTTGGAGGTTTATGGCTACACCTTC
TRBJ2-3 - TRBD2 TRBV20-1 CSARASGGATDTQYF TGCAGTGCTAGAGCGAGCGGGGGGGCTACAGATACGCAGTATTTT
TRBJ2-3 - - TRBV3-1 CASSQEGGDTQYF TGTGCCAGCAGCCAAGAGGGTGGAGATACGCAGTATTTT
TRBJ1-6 - TRBD1 TRBV6-2/TRBV6-3 CASSAYRGYNSPLHF TGTGCCAGCAGTGCCTACAGGGGCTATAATTCACCCCTCCACTTT
TRBJ1-6 few TRBD1 TRBV4-3 CASSQTGINSPLHF TGCGCCAGCAGCCAGACAGGGATAAATTCACCCCTCCACTTT
TRBJ2-5 few - TRBV6-6 CASRSREETQYF TGTGCCAGCAGATCCAGGGAGGAGACCCAGTACTTC
TRBJ1-1 - - TRBV20-1 CSGVGAATEAFF TGCAGCGGGGTTGGGGCCGCCACTGAAGCTTTCTTT
TRBJ2-7 many - TRBV7-2 CASSLGQFYEQYF TGTGCCAGCAGCTTAGGACAGTTCTACGAGCAGTACTTC
TRBJ2-3 many TRBD2 TRBV29-1 CSAALAGGAGTQYF TGCAGCGCAGCTCTAGCGGGGGGAGCGGGTACGCAGTATTTT
TRBJ2-1 few - TRBV7-2 CASSLRLAGNEQFF TGTGCCAGCAGCTTAAGGCTAGCAGGTAATGAGCAGTTCTTC
TRBJ2-1 few TRBD2 TRBV2 CASSAERGGTNEQFF TGTGCCAGCAGTGCGGAGCGGGGGGGCACCAATGAGCAGTTCTTC
TRBJ2-3 few TRBD2 TRBV6-1 CASSFAGEPDTQYF TGTGCCAGCAGCTTTGCGGGGGAGCCAGATACGCAGTATTTT
TRBJ1-1 - - TRBV6-2/TRBV6-3 CASSYPLFPEAFF TGTGCCAGCAGTTACCCCCTGTTTCCGGAAGCTTTCTTT
TRBJ2-7 few - TRBV5-1 CASQGSREQYF TGCGCCAGCCAGGGGAGTCGCGAGCAGTACTTC
TRBJ1-1 few - TRBV4-3 CAITGSVTEAFF TGCGCCATCACGGGGTCGGTCACTGAAGCTTTCTTT
TRBJ2-3 - - TRBV4-1 CASSQEFDSTDTQYF TGCGCCAGCAGCCAAGAGTTCGATAGCACAGATACGCAGTATTTT
TRBJ2-5 - - TRBV7-9 CASHQETQYF TGTGCCAGCCACCAGGAGACCCAGTACTTC
TRBJ2-5 few - TRBV15 CATSSEPGRYQETQYF TGTGCCACCAGCAGTGAACCCGGACGGTACCAAGAGACCCAGTACTTC
TRBJ1-5 few - TRBV9 CASSPGPRESNQPQHF TGTGCCAGCAGCCCGGGACCTCGGGAGAGCAATCAGCCCCAGCATTTT
TRBJ1-4 - TRBD1 TRBV5-1 CASSGGTGGAANEKLFF TGCGCCAGCAGCGGCGGGACAGGGGGGGCTGCTAATGAAAAACTGTTTTTT